A single sample gave rise to the 3 T cell receptor beta chains below, sequenced in a study of OX40 agonist ivuxolimab in advanced cancers. TCRdb keeps only in-frame clones here, not all; method: immunoSEQ multiplex PCR. This sample carries some 76,000 clones, 84% of them seen once, and the ten largest clones take 6.9%. The source material was CD4+ or CD8+ T cells sorted from blood, sampled in a trial of the OX40 agonist ivuxolimab. The origin of the receptors is an adult with an advanced solid tumor such as melanoma, head and neck, liver or kidney cancer.

The chain carries TRBV4-2 and TRBJ2-2; D is unclear. The germline V gene encodes CDR1 LGHNA and CDR2 YNFKEQ. There are 15 residues in the CDR3. Trimming stripped 0 bases from V and 6 bases from J, with 11 bases between. CDR3 sequence: CASSQDPAAPGELFF. The CDR3 DNA sequence: TGTGCCAGCAGCCAAGACCCCGCGGCGCCCGGGGAGCTGTTTTTT.

Comments on this clone: This specimen includes other DNA sequences encoding the same CDR3. This chain joins TRBV9 and TRBJ1-1; D not resolved. From germline, CDR1 is SGDLS and CDR2 YYNGEE. Trimming removed 0 bases at V and 0 bases at J, with 3 bases between. The CDR3 loop spans 13 amino acids. The CDR3 DNA is TGTGCCAGCAGCGTAGCAGTGAACACTGAAGCTTTCTTT. Amino acid sequence: CASSVAVNTEAFF.

The rearrangement links TRBV5-4 to TRBJ1-4; D may be TRBD1 (6 bases). The CDR3 is 14 residues long. CDR1 and CDR2 (germline): SGHNT, YYREEE (reference sequence). The germline V and J ends were trimmed by 4 bases and 4 bases, with 11 bases remaining between them. Here the CDR3 reads CASSRGGGNEKLFF. DNA for the CDR3: TGTGCCAGCAGCCGGGGAGGGGGTAATGAAAAACTGTTTTTT.